The 29 T cell receptor beta chains presented below share a single source sample, sequenced in a study of blood T cells in healthy people across ages. Next came a second PCR, run for about 7 to 12 cycles, which used a sample-barcoded 5' primer along with a J-beta primer mix. Using its own MiXCR run on the 5' RACE reads, TCRdb lists one record per CDR3 protein. The sample comprises about a million distinct CDR3 sequences, under 40% of which are singletons, and about an eighth rests with the top ten. The sample consisted of blood. The receptor source for this set is a man aged 18 to 30 in good health.

This clonotype was observed a handful of times. The gene calls are TRBV25-1 and TRBJ2-1; D is undetermined. CDR1 is MGHDK, CDR2 SYGVNS, per germline. This CDR3 is 12 amino acids long. V lost 2 bases, J lost 6 bases, and 5 bases lay in between. CDR3 sequence (DNA): TGTGCCAGCAGTGAAGTCCTCAATGAGCAGTTCTTC. Encoded protein: CASSEVLNEQFF.

This chain joins TRBV4-3 and TRBJ2-4, with 8 bases fitting TRBD2. CDR3 size: 13 residues. Losses at the gene ends were 5 bases for V and 13 bases for J; bases not matched to a gene: 10. Germline lookup yields CDR1 LGHNA and CDR2 YSLEER. CDR3 coding DNA: TGCGCCAGCAGCTCACGGGGGGGGCGGGAGCAGTACTTC. As protein: CASSSRGGREQYF.

The rearrangement uses TRBV20-1 and TRBJ2-5; D is perhaps TRBD1 or TRBD2 (5 bases each). Per the germline V gene, CDR1 is DFQATT and CDR2 is SNEGSKA (reference sequence). The CDR3 has 14 amino acids. V lost 0 bases and J lost 2, with 10 bases in between. The CDR3 is CSARDGGFQETQYF. The CDR3 DNA sequence: TGCAGTGCTAGAGATGGGGGATTTCAAGAGACCCAGTACTTC.

The chain links TRBV14 to TRBJ1-2, with D hard to call. V was trimmed by 1 base and J by 7 bases, leaving 10 bases between them. The CDR3 consists of 13 residues. Germline CDR1 reads SGHDN; CDR2 reads FVKESK. In nucleotides, the CDR3 is TGTGCCAGCAGCCAAGTCCGGGGTTGTGGCTACACCTTC. It specifies CASSQVRGCGYTF.

This chain uses TRBV20-1 with TRBJ1-2; D unresolved. CDR3 length equals 15 residues. Trimming removed 1 base at V and 4 bases at J, with 16 bases between. Looked up from germline, CDR1 is DFQATT and CDR2 is SNEGSKA (reference sequence). The CDR3 loop reads CSARARGTSAYGYTF. In DNA form, the CDR3 reads TGCAGTGCTAGAGCTAGAGGAACCTCAGCCTATGGCTACACCTTC.

This clonotype occurred a few times. This sequence joins TRBV20-1 and TRBJ1-5; 8 nucleotides line up with TRBD1. This CDR3 region has 15 residues. The junction had 4 bases not matched to a gene; V was cut back by 3 bases and J by 0 bases. CDR1 and CDR2 (germline): DFQATT, SNEGSKA (reference sequence). CDR3 nucleotides: TGCAGTGCTAGGAACAGGGGGGATAGCAATCAGCCCCAGCATTTT. It is translated as CSARNRGDSNQPQHF.

This clonotype turned up a few times. This rearrangement joins TRBV29-1 to TRBJ1-2; possibly TRBD1 for D (5 bases). Germline V gene lookup returns CDR1 SQVTM and CDR2 ANQGSEA. The CDR3 sequence is 14 residues long. Trimming removed 6 bases from V and 3 bases from J, with 17 bases in between. The CDR3 reads CSVGPRQSYYGYTF. The CDR3 bases are TGCAGCGTCGGCCCCCGACAGTCCTACTATGGCTACACCTTC.

With regard to this clonotype: One end of the junction varies from germline; a read error may be responsible. The chain joins TRBV7-2 to TRBJ2-1, with D perhaps TRBD1 (5 bases). CDR1 and CDR2 from the germline V gene are SGHTA and FQGNSA. This CDR3 has 15 residues. DNA of the CDR3: TGTGCCAGCAGGTCGACAGCTTCCTCCTACAAGGAGCAGTTCTTC. It is translated as CASRSTASSYKEQFF.

This clonotype has a handful of counts. This chain uses TRBV20-1 with TRBJ1-2; D is undetermined. Between the trimmed V and J ends, which lost 3 bases and 5 bases, there was a span of 10 bases. CDR3 length: 12 amino acids. Germline V gives CDR1 DFQATT, CDR2 SNEGSKA (reference sequence). The CDR3 nucleotides are TGCAGTGCTAGTTTTCCGGGGTATGGCTACACCTTC. Encoded protein: CSASFPGYGYTF.

This clonotype has only a few counts. The CDR3 DNA reads as TGTGCCAGCAGGCCTGGGGGGTACTACGACGAGCAGTACTTC. This codes for CASRPGGYYDEQYF. The rearrangement joins TRBV27 to TRBJ2-7; a weak D match, TRBD2 (6 bases). The V gene's germline CDR1 is MNHEY and CDR2 SMNVEV (reference sequence). V shed 6 bases and J shed 5 bases, with 17 bases lying between them. This CDR3 is built from 14 residues.

The chain couples TRBV4-3 to TRBJ2-3, with D perhaps given as TRBD1 or TRBD2 (5 bases each). Per the germline V gene, CDR1 is LGHNA and CDR2 is YSLEER. V dropped 3 bases and J dropped 6 bases, with 22 bases sitting between them. The CDR3 sequence is 17 residues long. The CDR3 DNA reads TGCGCCAGCAGCCAGGAACGGGACGACACGAGGGGCGATACGCAGTATTTT. Translated: CASSQERDDTRGDTQYF.

The gene calls are TRBV29-1 and TRBJ1-5, with a tentative D call TRBD1 (6 bases). V was pared by 5 bases and J by 0 bases, with 8 bases between. This CDR3 spans 13 amino acids. Germline V CDR1 and CDR2: SQVTM, ANQGSEA. The CDR3 loop is CSVQGSSNQPQHF. CDR3 sequence (DNA): TGCAGCGTTCAGGGGAGTAGCAATCAGCCCCAGCATTTT.

This rearrangement joins TRBV4-2 to TRBJ1-5; perhaps TRBD1 as D (5 bases). Trimming left V 0 bases short and J 3 bases short, with 9 bases between. There are 15 residues in the CDR3. Germline V gene lookup returns CDR1 LGHNA and CDR2 YNFKEQ. This chain's CDR3 is CASSQEGRDNQPQHF. In DNA form, the CDR3 reads TGTGCCAGCAGCCAAGAAGGCAGGGACAATCAGCCCCAGCATTTT.

The chain links TRBV20-1 to TRBJ1-2, with 12 bases matching TRBD1. V shed 6 bases, J shed 5 bases, and the junction held 10 bases outside the gene matches. The germline V gene encodes CDR1 DFQATT and CDR2 SNEGSKA (reference sequence). This CDR3 has 15 amino acids. CDR3 sequence (DNA): TGCAGTGCAGGTATCGGGACAGGGGGCGGATATGGCTACACCTTC. Translated: CSAGIGTGGGYGYTF.

The CDR3 sequence is CASSFSGFETQYF. CDR3 DNA sequence: TGTGCCAGCAGCTTCTCCGGATTTGAGACCCAGTACTTC. The V call is TRBV9, the J call TRBJ2-5; D is undetermined. The CDR3 is made up of 13 amino acids. V lost 4 bases, J lost 5 bases, and 12 bases lay in between. CDR1 and CDR2 (germline): SGDLS, YYNGEE.

This clonotype was counted a few times. This chain links TRBV20-1 with TRBJ1-6; D is undetermined. The germline V and J ends were trimmed by 0 bases and 3 bases, with 15 bases remaining between them. The CDR3 consists of 17 residues. The germline V gene encodes CDR1 DFQATT and CDR2 SNEGSKA (reference sequence). The CDR3 loop reads CSARDRGRTIYNSPLHF. In DNA, the CDR3 is TGCAGTGCTAGAGATCGCGGCAGAACCATCTATAATTCACCCCTCCACTTT.

This clonotype was seen a few times. This chain uses TRBV7-9 with TRBJ2-7; no clear D gene. This CDR3 is 15 amino acids long. V was clipped by 2 bases and J by 5 bases, with 16 bases between them. CDR1 is SEHNR and CDR2 is FQNEAQ in the germline V gene (reference sequence). CDR3 sequence (DNA): TGTGCCAGCAGCTTATCAATCCAGAGCCAGAACGAGCAGTACTTC. Its translation is CASSLSIQSQNEQYF.

This clonotype was detected many times. The rearrangement links TRBV19 to TRBJ2-3, with D possibly TRBD1 on 6 matching bases. Looked up from germline, CDR1 is LNHDA and CDR2 is SQIVND (reference sequence). The V and J ends lost 7 bases and 0 bases respectively, with 11 bases between them. The CDR3 runs to 14 residues. CDR3 in DNA: TGTGCCAGTACCCGGACAGCGAGCACAGATACGCAGTATTTT. Protein sequence: CASTRTASTDTQYF.

In its sample, this clonotype was seen a few times. CDR3 DNA sequence: TGCAGTGCTCCGCAGGGGCCTTCTCAGCCCCAGCATTTT. Residues: CSAPQGPSQPQHF. The V call is TRBV20-1, the J call TRBJ1-5; tentative D call: TRBD1 (6 bases). Germline CDR1 and CDR2: DFQATT and SNEGSKA (reference sequence). The CDR3 covers 13 residues. V was cut by 5 bases and J by 6 bases, with 14 bases left in between.

This sequence joins TRBV10-3 and TRBJ2-2; TRBD1 agrees at 7 bases. The length of the CDR3 is 15 residues. Trimming removed 6 bases from V and 3 bases from J; junction bases left unmatched: 7. In germline, CDR1 is ENHRY, CDR2 SYGVKD. CDR3 DNA sequence: TGTGCCATCAGGCAGAGGGGGCCAGACACCGGGGAGCTGTTTTTT. It encodes CAIRQRGPDTGELFF.

This clonotype has a handful of counts. The chain carries TRBV9 and TRBJ1-1, with TRBD1 identical over 9 bases. This CDR3 is built from 14 residues. Germline CDR1 and CDR2: SGDLS and YYNGEE. V dropped 0 bases and J dropped 3; count of bases not matched to a gene: 0. The CDR3 is CASSVGDRDTEAFF. For the CDR3, the DNA is TGTGCCAGCAGCGTAGGGGACAGGGACACTGAAGCTTTCTTT.

This clonotype has ten or more counts. This chain joins TRBV27 and TRBJ1-4; D remains ambiguous. Trimming pared 5 bases from V and 8 bases from J, leaving 15 bases between. Germline V CDR1 and CDR2: MNHEY, SMNVEV (reference sequence). The CDR3 spans 14 residues. Here the CDR3 reads CASSPNQKGEKLFF. CDR3 DNA: TGTGCCAGCAGTCCAAACCAGAAGGGAGAAAAACTGTTTTTT.

A few counts support this clonotype. The chain links TRBV6-1 to TRBJ2-3; no clear D. Germline V gene data show CDR1 as MNHNS and CDR2 as SASEGT. This CDR3 spans 13 amino acids. V shed 0 bases and J shed 1 base, with 2 bases lying between them. CDR3 nucleotides: TGTGCCAGCAGTGAAGCTCGCACAGATACGCAGTATTTT. Residues: CASSEARTDTQYF.

The sample holds a few counts of this clonotype. The CDR3 DNA follows: TGCAGCGTTGAAAAAGGGCAGGGCCTTAATCAGCCCCAGCATTTT. The encoded protein is CSVEKGQGLNQPQHF. V and J are TRBV29-1 and TRBJ1-5, with D tentatively TRBD1 (5 bases). Germline loops: CDR1 SQVTM, CDR2 ANQGSEA. The germline V and J ends were trimmed by 2 bases and 4 bases, with 15 bases remaining between them. This CDR3 is built from 15 residues.

The rearrangement uses TRBV7-2 and TRBJ2-2; 11 bases map to TRBD2. J lost 8 bases, V lost 5 bases, and 7 bases had no gene match. The V gene's germline CDR1 is SGHTA and CDR2 FQGNSA. This CDR3 has 15 residues. The CDR3 DNA is TGTGCCAGCAGCATTAGCGGGGGGGCAGAGGGGGAGCTGTTTTTT. Translation gives CASSISGGAEGELFF.

As concerns this clonotype: At one boundary the junction diverges from the germline segment, which might be a read error. V gene TRBV7-9 combines with J gene TRBJ1-1; no definite D call. CDR3 length equals 14 residues. Germline V gene data show CDR1 as SEHNR and CDR2 as FQNEAQ (reference sequence). CDR3 in amino acids: CTSSLSRRNTEAFF. DNA of the CDR3: TGTACCAGCAGCTTATCGAGGAGGAACACTGAAGCTTTCTTT.

This chain links TRBV7-9 with TRBJ2-1; 8 bases match TRBD2. Per the germline V gene, CDR1 is SEHNR and CDR2 is FQNEAQ (reference sequence). The CDR3 extends over 16 amino acids. V was clipped by 5 bases and J by 3 bases; unmatched bases: 9. In DNA, the CDR3 is TGTGCCAGCAGCCCCCAAAGGACTAGCATCTACAATGAGCAGTTCTTC. Its protein product is CASSPQRTSIYNEQFF.

This clonotype has just a few counts. This chain connects TRBV12-3 or TRBV12-4 to TRBJ2-3; the match to TRBD2 covers 13 bases. Trimming took 4 bases from V and 2 from J; bases not matched to a gene: 6. There are 17 residues in the CDR3. CDR3 DNA: TGTGCCAGCAGTTCTAGACTAGCGGGGGGCGACACAGATACGCAGTATTTT. Protein sequence: CASSSRLAGGDTDTQYF.

This clonotype was detected only a few times. The genes are TRBV6-5 and TRBJ2-2; D remains ambiguous. CDR3 size: 14 residues. CDR1 and CDR2 from the germline V gene are MNHEY and SVGAGI. Trimming shortened V by 5 bases and J by 4 bases, and 11 bases separated the two germline ends. The CDR3 is CASSHRLATGELFF. In nucleotides, the CDR3 is TGTGCCAGCAGTCACCGACTGGCCACCGGGGAGCTGTTTTTT.